The sequence of this TCR beta chain was determined in a study of early T cells in non-severe SARS-CoV-2 infection. Study-wide background: Unsorted whole blood bulk RNA was sequenced, with unpaired chains.

Individual cDNA molecules received unique molecular identifiers. One entry per CDR3 protein, called by TCRdb with MiXCR from the 5' RACE reads. In the table there are around 65,000 distinct CDR3 sequences, around 13% of which are singletons. General study results and limits: Private and CD4 specificities were missed by VDJdb matching, which favored anti-spike CD8 responses.

This clonotype was detected a few times. The antigen remains undetermined. The CDR3 consists of 16 residues. Germline loops: CDR1 SGHDT, CDR2 YYEEEE. V gave up 0 bases and J gave up 0 bases, with 10 bases separating them. This rearrangement joins TRBV5-6 to TRBJ1-3; D unclear. This sample comprised whole blood, obtained at baseline. This receptor was identified in an adult who was a healthcare worker with PCR-confirmed SARS-CoV-2 infection or an uninfected control (not recorded which). The CDR3 nucleotides are TGTGCCAGCAGCTTGGCGGGCTCCCTCTCTGGAAACACCATATATTTT. It translates to CASSLAGSLSGNTIYF.